This TCR beta chain was obtained from a study of T cell responses to AZD1222 COVID-19 vaccine. Overall study findings and caveats: As reported, nearly half of all spike-specific TCRs target variant regions that are unmutated. Baseline serostatus was positive in only a handful of AZD1222 recipients.

The CDR3 runs to 13 residues. V lost 3 bases, J lost 4 bases, and 1 base stayed unmatched. Comments on this clone: What it binds is not known.

TCRdb's copy holds only in-frame clones and misses some; the assay was immunoSEQ multiplex PCR. This sample has about 90,000 clones, with about 86% found just once. This specimen consisted of peripheral blood, obtained on day 0 of AZD1222 vaccination. The chain combines TRBV12-3 or TRBV12-4 with TRBJ1-2, with TRBD1 matching over 8 bases. The source is an adult in good health. The CDR3 sequence: CASSFGTGYGYTF. CDR3 nucleotide sequence: TGTGCCAGCAGTTTTGGGACAGGCTATGGCTACACCTTC.